These T cell receptor beta chains were read from a single sample in a study of T cell responses to AZD1222 COVID-19 vaccine. Sequencing was performed with immunoSEQ multiplex PCR; in TCRdb, only in-frame clones are kept and a portion is missing. The data contain roughly 130,000 clones, more than 80% of them seen just once; the ten biggest clones take up around 6.9%. The material sequenced was peripheral blood, taken 28 days after the second dose of the MenACWY control vaccine. The origin of the receptors is an adult who received the MenACWY meningococcal vaccine as a control. The CDR3 runs from the conserved cysteine through the conserved F or W. Fields, in order: clone size, J gene, D gene, V gene, CDR3 DNA, CDR3 protein. A D gene is named only where the DNA matches it firmly. Part of the rows lack a size; the others show once, few, many or a class for expanded clones.

size: .; J: TRBJ2-2; D: TRBD2; V: TRBV30; DNA: TGTGCCTGGAGGGCGGGGGGCTTGGGCACCGGGGAGCTGTTTTTT; CDR3: CAWRAGGLGTGELFF
size: .; J: TRBJ1-3; D: .; V: TRBV9; DNA: TGTGCCAGCAGCGTAGACCCGGGGTTCTCTGGAAACACCATATATTTT; CDR3: CASSVDPGFSGNTIYF
size: once; J: TRBJ2-4; D: .; V: TRBV3-1/TRBV3-2; DNA: TGTGCCAGCAGCCAAGCGGGCTTCGCCAAAAACATTCAGTACTTC; CDR3: CASSQAGFAKNIQYF
size: .; J: TRBJ1-4; D: .; V: TRBV28; DNA: TGTGCCAGCAGTTTATCACAGTCAACTAATGAAAAACTGTTTTTT; CDR3: CASSLSQSTNEKLFF
size: .; J: TRBJ2-2; D: .; V: TRBV28; DNA: TGTGCCAGCAGTAAACCGTGGGGACCCGGGGAGCTGTTTTTT; CDR3: CASSKPWGPGELFF
size: .; J: TRBJ2-7; D: TRBD1; V: TRBV3-1/TRBV3-2; DNA: TGTGCCAGCAGCCAAGATCGAGGGCAGGGGGCGTACGAGCAGTACTTC; CDR3: CASSQDRGQGAYEQYF
size: once; J: TRBJ1-2; D: .; V: TRBV19; DNA: TGTGCCAGTAGCCTACCAGGGAAATCCTATGGCTACACCTTC; CDR3: CASSLPGKSYGYTF
size: .; J: TRBJ2-5; D: .; V: TRBV11-1; DNA: TGTGCCAGCAGCTTAAATAGGGCGGGGCAAGAGACCCAGTACTTC; CDR3: CASSLNRAGQETQYF
size: .; J: TRBJ2-5; D: TRBD2; V: TRBV5-1; DNA: TGCGCCAGCACCCTCCCGGCGGGGGGGGGTTCGGAGACCCAGTACTTC; CDR3: CASTLPAGGGSETQYF
size: .; J: TRBJ1-5; D: .; V: TRBV6-1; DNA: TGTGCCAGCAGTGAACGGGGCCAGCATTTT; CDR3: CASSERGQHF
size: .; J: TRBJ2-4; D: .; V: TRBV6-4; DNA: TGTGCCAGCATTGGACAGCAGTTCCGGAACATTCAGTACTTC; CDR3: CASIGQQFRNIQYF
size: .; J: TRBJ1-1; D: TRBD1; V: TRBV7-6; DNA: TGTGCCAGCAGCCTGGGACAGGGGTTGAACACTGAAGCTTTCTTT; CDR3: CASSLGQGLNTEAFF
size: .; J: TRBJ2-5; D: .; V: TRBV29-1; DNA: TGCAGCGACCTGACGGGACCTGGGACCCAGTACTTC; CDR3: CSDLTGPGTQYF
size: .; J: TRBJ1-1; D: TRBD1; V: TRBV7-2; DNA: TGTGCCAGCAGCCCCGTGGACAGGGGTCCGAACACTGAAGCTTTCTTT; CDR3: CASSPVDRGPNTEAFF